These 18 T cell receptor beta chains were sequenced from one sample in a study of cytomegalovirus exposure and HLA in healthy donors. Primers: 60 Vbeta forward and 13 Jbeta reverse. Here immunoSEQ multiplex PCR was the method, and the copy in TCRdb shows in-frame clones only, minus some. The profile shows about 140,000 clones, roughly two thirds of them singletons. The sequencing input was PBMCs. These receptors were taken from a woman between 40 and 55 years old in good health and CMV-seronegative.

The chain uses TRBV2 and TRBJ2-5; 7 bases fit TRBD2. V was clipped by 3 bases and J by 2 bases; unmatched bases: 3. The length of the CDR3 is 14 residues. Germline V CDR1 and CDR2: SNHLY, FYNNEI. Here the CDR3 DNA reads TGTGCCAGCAGTGAGCGGGGGAGGCAAGAGACCCAGTACTTC. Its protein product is CASSERGRQETQYF.

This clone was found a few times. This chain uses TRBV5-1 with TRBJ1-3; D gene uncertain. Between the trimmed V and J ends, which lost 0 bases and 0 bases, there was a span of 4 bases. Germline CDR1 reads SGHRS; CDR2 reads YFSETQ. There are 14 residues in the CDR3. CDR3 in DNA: TGCGCCAGCAGCTTGGGGGCCTCTGGAAACACCATATATTTT. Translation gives CASSLGASGNTIYF.

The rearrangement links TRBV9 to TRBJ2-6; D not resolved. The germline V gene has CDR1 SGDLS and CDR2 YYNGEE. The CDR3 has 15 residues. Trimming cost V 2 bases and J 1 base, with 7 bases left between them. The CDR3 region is CASSVSGSGANVLTF. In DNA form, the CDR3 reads TGTGCCAGCAGCGTTTCAGGTTCTGGGGCCAACGTCCTGACTTTC.

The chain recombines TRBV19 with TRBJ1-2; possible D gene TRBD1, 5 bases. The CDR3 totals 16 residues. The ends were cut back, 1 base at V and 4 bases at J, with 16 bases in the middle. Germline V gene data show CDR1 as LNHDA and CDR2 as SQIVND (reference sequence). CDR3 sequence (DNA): TGTGCCAGTAGTATAGTTGGGGCCATGGACGGCTATGGCTACACCTTC. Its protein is CASSIVGAMDGYGYTF.

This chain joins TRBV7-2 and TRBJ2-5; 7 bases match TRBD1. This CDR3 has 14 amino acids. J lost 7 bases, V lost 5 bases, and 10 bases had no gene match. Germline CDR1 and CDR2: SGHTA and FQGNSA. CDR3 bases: TGTGCCAGCAGCCCTGACAGGGATCGGGGGACCCAGTACTTC. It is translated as CASSPDRDRGTQYF.

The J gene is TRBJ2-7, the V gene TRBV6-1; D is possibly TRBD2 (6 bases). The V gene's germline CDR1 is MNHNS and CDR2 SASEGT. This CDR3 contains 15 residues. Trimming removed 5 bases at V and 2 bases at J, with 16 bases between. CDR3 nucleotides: TGTGCCAGCAGTTCTTCTGGGACTTACGCCTACGAGCAGTACTTC. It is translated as CASSSSGTYAYEQYF.

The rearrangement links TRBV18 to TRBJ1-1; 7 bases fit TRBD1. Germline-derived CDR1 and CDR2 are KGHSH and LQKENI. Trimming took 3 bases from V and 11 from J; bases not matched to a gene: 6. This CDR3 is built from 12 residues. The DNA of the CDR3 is TGTGCCAGCTCACCGGGAGACAGGGCTGCTTTCTTT. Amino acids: CASSPGDRAAFF.

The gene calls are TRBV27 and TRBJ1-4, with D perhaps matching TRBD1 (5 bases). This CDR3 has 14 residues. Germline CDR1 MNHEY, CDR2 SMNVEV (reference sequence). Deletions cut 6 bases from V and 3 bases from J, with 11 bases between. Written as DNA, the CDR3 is TGTGCCAGCAGCAGGGTTGGGGCTAATGAAAAACTGTTTTTT. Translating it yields CASSRVGANEKLFF. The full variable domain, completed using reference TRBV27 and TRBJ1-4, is EAQVTQNPRYLITVTGKKLTVTCSQNMNHEYMSWYRQDPGLGLRQIYYSMNVEVTDKGDVPEGYKVSRKEKRNFPLILESPSPNQTSLYFCASSRVGANEKLFFGSGTQLSVL.

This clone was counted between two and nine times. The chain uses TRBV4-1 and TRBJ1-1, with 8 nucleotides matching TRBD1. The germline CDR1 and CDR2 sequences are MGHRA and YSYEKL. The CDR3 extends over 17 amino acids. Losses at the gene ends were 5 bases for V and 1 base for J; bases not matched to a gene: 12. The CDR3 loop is CASSKHSGGLGNTEAFF. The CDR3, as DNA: TGCGCCAGCAGCAAACATTCAGGGGGCTTGGGGAACACTGAAGCTTTCTTT.

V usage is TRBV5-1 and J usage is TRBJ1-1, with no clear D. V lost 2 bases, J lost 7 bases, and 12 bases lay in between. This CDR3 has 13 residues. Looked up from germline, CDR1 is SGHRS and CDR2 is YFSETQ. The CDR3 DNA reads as TGCGCCAGCAGCTTCGCAACAGAGGGTGAAGCTTTCTTT. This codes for CASSFATEGEAFF.

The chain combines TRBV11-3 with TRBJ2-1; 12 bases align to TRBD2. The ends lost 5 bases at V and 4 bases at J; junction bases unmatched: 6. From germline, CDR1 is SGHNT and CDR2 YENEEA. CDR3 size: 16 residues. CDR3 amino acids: CASSPRTSGEYNEQFF. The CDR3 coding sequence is TGTGCCAGCAGCCCCCGGACTAGCGGGGAATACAATGAGCAGTTCTTC.

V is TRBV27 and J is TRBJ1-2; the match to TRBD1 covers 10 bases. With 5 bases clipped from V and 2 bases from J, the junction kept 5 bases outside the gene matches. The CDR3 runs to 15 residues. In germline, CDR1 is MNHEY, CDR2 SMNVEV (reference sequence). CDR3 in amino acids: CASSVRGQGNYGYTF. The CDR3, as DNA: TGTGCCAGCAGTGTACGGGGACAGGGGAACTATGGCTACACCTTC.

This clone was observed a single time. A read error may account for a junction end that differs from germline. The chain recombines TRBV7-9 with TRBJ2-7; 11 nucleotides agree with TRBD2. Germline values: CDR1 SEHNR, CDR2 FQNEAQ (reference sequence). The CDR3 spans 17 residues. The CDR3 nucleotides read TGTTCCAGCAGCTTAGGTAGCGGGGGGGCCTTATCCTACGAGCAGTACTTC. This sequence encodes CSSSLGSGGALSYEQYF.

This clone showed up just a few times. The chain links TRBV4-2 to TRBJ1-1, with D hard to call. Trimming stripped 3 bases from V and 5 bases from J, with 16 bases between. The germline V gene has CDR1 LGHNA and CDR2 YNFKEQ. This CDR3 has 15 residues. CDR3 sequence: CASSQEESAGTEAFF. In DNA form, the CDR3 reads TGTGCCAGCAGCCAGGAGGAATCCGCGGGGACTGAAGCTTTCTTT.

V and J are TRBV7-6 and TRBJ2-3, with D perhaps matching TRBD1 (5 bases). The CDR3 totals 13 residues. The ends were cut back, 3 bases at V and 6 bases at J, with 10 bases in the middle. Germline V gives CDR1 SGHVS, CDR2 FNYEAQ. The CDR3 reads CASSFRVGDTQYF. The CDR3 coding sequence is TGTGCCAGCAGCTTCAGGGTCGGGGATACGCAGTATTTT.

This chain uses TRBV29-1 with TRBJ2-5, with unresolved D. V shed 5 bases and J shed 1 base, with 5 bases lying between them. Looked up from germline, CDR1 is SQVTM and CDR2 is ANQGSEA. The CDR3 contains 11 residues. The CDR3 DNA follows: TGCAGCGTTTTTCTCCAAGAGACCCAGTACTTC. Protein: CSVFLQETQYF.

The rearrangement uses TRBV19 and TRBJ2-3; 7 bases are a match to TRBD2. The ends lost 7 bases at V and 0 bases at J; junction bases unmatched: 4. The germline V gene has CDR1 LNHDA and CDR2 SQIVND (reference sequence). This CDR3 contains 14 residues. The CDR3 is CASNKRGSTDTQYF. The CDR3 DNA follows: TGTGCCAGTAATAAGCGGGGAAGCACAGATACGCAGTATTTT.

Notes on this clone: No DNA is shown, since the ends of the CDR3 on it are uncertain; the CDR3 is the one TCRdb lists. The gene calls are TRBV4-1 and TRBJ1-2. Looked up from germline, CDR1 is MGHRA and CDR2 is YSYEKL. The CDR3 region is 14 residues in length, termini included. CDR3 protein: CASSPSTVWGGGTF.